This T cell receptor (beta chain) was obtained from a study of blood T cell repertoires in COVID-19. V was cut by 3 bases and J by 2 bases, with 9 bases left in between. CDR1 and CDR2 (germline): SGHNT, YYREEE (reference sequence). CDR3 length: 14 residues. TCRdb's copy holds only in-frame clones and misses some; the assay was immunoSEQ multiplex PCR. This table holds roughly 6,600 clones, 88% found once. In its sample, this clone was seen a few times. This sequence originates from a human donor in a cohort sampled during active COVID-19. Sequenced material: peripheral blood. The rearrangement joins TRBV5-4 to TRBJ1-3, with D hard to call. The DNA of the CDR3 is TGTGCCAGCAGCTCCCCCGGGGCTGGAAACACCATATATTTT. Translated, it gives CASSSPGAGNTIYF.